The 30 T cell receptor beta chains below were found in one sample sequenced in a study of T cell repertoires in cytomegalovirus infection. TCRdb re-derived calls from the reads in MiXCR, one entry per CDR3 protein. The table has some 800,000 distinct CDR3 sequences, 25% to 35% seen once. Antigen specificity for these receptors is unknown. The source was cultured CD8+ T cells from PBMCs, collected from culture after CMV antigen stimulation. The receptors were gathered from a human donor in good health (CMV status not recorded). Some clones in this sample may be carry-over from other donors' samples.

The sample holds a few counts of this clonotype. As DNA, the CDR3 is TGTGCCAGTAGTATAAAGGCAGGGGGCTATGGGGCCAACGTCCTGACTTTC. Translated: CASSIKAGGYGANVLTF. The V gene is TRBV19, the J gene TRBJ2-6, with 8 nucleotides matching TRBD1. CDR1 is LNHDA and CDR2 is SQIVND in the germline V gene (reference sequence). The CDR3 consists of 17 residues. The V segment lost 2 bases and the J segment 3 bases; nucleotides outside the gene matches: 6.

This rearrangement joins TRBV7-9 to TRBJ2-1, with TRBD2 matching over 7 bases. Germline V CDR1 and CDR2: SEHNR, FQNEAQ (reference sequence). Germline trimming cut 4 bases from V and 16 bases from J; bases unmatched to any gene: 10. The CDR3 length is 12 residues. CDR3 protein: CASSSGSGVAFF. CDR3 coding DNA: TGTGCCAGCAGCTCCGGAAGCGGGGTAGCTTTCTTC.

The chain uses TRBV27 and TRBJ2-7; D is perhaps TRBD1 (6 bases). V was cut by 2 bases and J by 2 bases, with 16 bases left in between. Germline V gene data show CDR1 as MNHEY and CDR2 as SMNVEV (reference sequence). This CDR3 contains 16 residues. CDR3 in amino acids: CASSLTRTVIAYEQYF. The CDR3 nucleotides read TGTGCCAGCAGTTTAACGAGGACAGTGATTGCCTACGAGCAGTACTTC.

The chain is built from TRBV19 and TRBJ1-1, with D tentatively TRBD1 (5 bases). Germline loops: CDR1 LNHDA, CDR2 SQIVND (reference sequence). This CDR3 is built from 14 residues. The V end lost 8 bases, the J end lost 10 bases, and 23 bases lay between the germline ends. Written as DNA, the CDR3 is TGTGCCAGTCTACAGAGACAGCCGCCGAGAGGAGCTTTCTTT. Encoded protein: CASLQRQPPRGAFF.

This chain's CDR3 is CASSGQGLEAFF. CDR3 nucleotides: TGTGCCAGCAGCGGACAGGGCCTTGAAGCTTTCTTT. The J gene is TRBJ1-1, the V gene TRBV9; 7 bases align to TRBD1. Unmatched junction bases numbered 3, after V lost 3 bases and J lost 7 bases. The CDR3 loop spans 12 amino acids. Germline V lookup: CDR1 SGDLS, CDR2 YYNGEE.

This clonotype was seen only a few times. V gene TRBV6-5 combines with J gene TRBJ2-1; 7 bases are shared with TRBD2. Germline assignment: CDR1 MNHEY and CDR2 SVGAGI. The CDR3 is made up of 17 amino acids. J was trimmed by 8 bases and V by 0 bases; bases with no gene match: 13. The CDR3 protein is CASSYSLAARTVHEQFF. In nucleotides, the CDR3 is TGTGCCAGCAGTTACTCCCTAGCGGCAAGGACGGTCCATGAGCAGTTCTTC.

Only a few counts were recorded for this clonotype. This chain uses TRBV2 with TRBJ2-2, with 9 bases matching TRBD2. The CDR3 runs to 15 residues. Germline assignment: CDR1 SNHLY and CDR2 FYNNEI. V trimming: 8 bases; J trimming: 8 bases; junction bases outside the gene matches: 12. CDR3 sequence (DNA): TGTGCCAGCCGAGGGACTAGCCGCCCTAGAGGGGAGCTGTTTTTT. Its translation: CASRGTSRPRGELFF.

The V gene is TRBV6-5, the J gene TRBJ2-5, with 9 positions matching TRBD1. V lost 1 base and J lost 5; bases outside the gene matches: 8. The CDR3 runs to 16 residues. Germline-derived CDR1 and CDR2 are MNHEY and SVGAGI. The CDR3: CASSYYSPGTGETQYF. The CDR3 nucleotides are TGTGCCAGCAGTTACTACAGCCCCGGGACAGGGGAGACCCAGTACTTC.

This clonotype was counted many times. This chain connects TRBV7-2 to TRBJ2-1; TRBD2 might be the D (6 bases). V dropped 5 bases and J dropped 3 bases, with 11 bases sitting between them. The germline CDR1 and CDR2 sequences are SGHTA and FQGNSA. The CDR3 spans 14 residues. CDR3 in DNA: TGTGCCAGCAGCGACCGGGAGAACTACAATGAGCAGTTCTTC. It codes for CASSDRENYNEQFF.

This chain links TRBV7-6 with TRBJ2-7; maybe TRBD1 (6 bases). The germline gives CDR1 SGHVS, CDR2 FNYEAQ. The ends were cut back, 5 bases at V and 0 bases at J, with 11 bases in the middle. The CDR3 spans 14 residues. The CDR3 loop reads CASSRTESSYEQYF. The CDR3 DNA sequence: TGTGCCAGCAGCCGGACAGAGAGCTCCTACGAGCAGTACTTC.

This clonotype was counted a few times. CDR3 sequence (DNA): TGTGCCAGCAGTGACGGACCGAGAAAACTGTTTTTT. This sequence encodes CASSDGPRKLFF. V gene TRBV25-1 combines with J gene TRBJ1-4; D not resolved. The CDR3 extends over 12 amino acids. The V gene's germline CDR1 is MGHDK and CDR2 SYGVNS. V lost 3 bases and J lost 10, with 9 bases in between.

This clonotype was found many times. The rearrangement uses TRBV20-1 and TRBJ1-5; tentatively, D is TRBD1 (6 bases). Trimming took off 3 bases at V and 2 bases at J, with 20 bases between the two ends. From germline, CDR1 is DFQATT and CDR2 SNEGSKA (reference sequence). The CDR3 length is 17 residues. This chain's CDR3 is CSASHLYRVGGNQPQHF. CDR3 DNA: TGCAGTGCTAGCCATCTCTACAGGGTCGGAGGCAATCAGCCCCAGCATTTT.

The chain is built from TRBV15 and TRBJ2-3; 8 positions agree with TRBD1. The CDR3 has 14 residues. Looked up from germline, CDR1 is LNHNV and CDR2 is YYDKDF (reference sequence). V shed 8 bases and J 0 bases; nucleotides not matched to a gene: 4. The CDR3 spells CATGWTGSTDTQYF. CDR3 bases: TGTGCCACCGGCTGGACAGGGAGCACAGATACGCAGTATTTT. Full variable domain (missing parts from reference TRBV15 and TRBJ2-3): DAMVIQNPRYQVTQFGKPVTLSCSQTLNHNVMYWYQQKSSQAPKLLFHYYDKDFNNEADTPDNFQSRRPNTSFCFLDIRSPGLGDTAMYLCATGWTGSTDTQYFGPGTRLTVL.

The rearrangement joins TRBV7-6 to TRBJ1-5; D possibly corresponds to TRBD1 (6 bases). The germline V gene has CDR1 SGHVS and CDR2 FNYEAQ. The length of the CDR3 is 15 residues. V was pared by 3 bases and J by 5 bases, with 14 bases between. The CDR3 reads CASSLAGGPDQPQHF. The CDR3 coding sequence is TGTGCCAGCAGCTTGGCCGGGGGGCCAGATCAGCCCCAGCATTTT. Drawing the rest from reference TRBV7-6 and TRBJ1-5, the complete variable domain is GAGVSQSPRYKVTKRGQDVALRCDPISGHVSLYWYRQALGQGPEFLTYFNYEAQQDKSGLPNDRFSAERPEGSISTLTIQRTEQRDSAMYRCASSLAGGPDQPQHFGDGTRLSIL.

V usage is TRBV5-6 and J usage is TRBJ1-2; 7 bases are a match to TRBD1. The CDR3 sequence is 15 residues long. The junction had 6 bases not matched to a gene; V was cut back by 0 bases and J by 4 bases. Germline CDR1 reads SGHDT; CDR2 reads YYEEEE. CDR3 sequence reads: CASSLDRDSFYGYTF. CDR3 DNA sequence: TGTGCCAGCAGCTTGGACAGGGACAGTTTCTATGGCTACACCTTC.

The genes are TRBV4-1 and TRBJ2-3, with D unresolved. The CDR3 has 16 residues. CDR1 and CDR2 (germline): MGHRA, YSYEKL. Trimming left V 0 bases short and J 2 bases short, with 12 bases between. CDR3: CASSQEDGDPTDTQYF. The DNA of the CDR3 is TGCGCCAGCAGCCAAGAGGACGGCGATCCCACAGATACGCAGTATTTT.

About this clonotype itself: Mismatch with germline at one junction end may stem from a read error. The rearrangement links TRBV6-5 to TRBJ2-5, with 9 bases aligning to TRBD1. Germline CDR1 is MNHEY and CDR2 is SVGAGI. CDR3 length: 15 amino acids. The CDR3 sequence: CANSWGTGFIETQYF. The CDR3, as DNA: TGTGCCAACAGTTGGGGGACAGGGTTTATAGAGACCCAGTACTTC.

This clonotype was seen repeatedly, ten times or more. The chain is built from TRBV12-5 and TRBJ1-2; maybe TRBD1 (6 bases). Between the trimmed V and J ends, which lost 8 bases and 5 bases, there was a span of 15 bases. Per the germline V gene, CDR1 is LGHNT and CDR2 is FRNRAP. The CDR3 loop spans 13 amino acids. CDR3 in amino acids: CASRAGALYGYTF. Written as DNA, the CDR3 is TGTGCTAGTAGGGCAGGGGCCCTATATGGCTACACCTTC.

This clonotype was seen ten or more times. The chain combines TRBV7-2 with TRBJ1-1; D not resolved. The length of the CDR3 is 14 residues. Germline V gene data show CDR1 as SGHTA and CDR2 as FQGNSA. V lost 2 bases and J 2 bases, leaving 9 bases between the germline ends. This chain's CDR3 is CASSLSRLNTEAFF. CDR3 DNA: TGTGCCAGCAGCTTATCCAGGCTAAACACTGAAGCTTTCTTT.

This clonotype occurred a few times. This chain links TRBV7-6 with TRBJ1-1, with D perhaps TRBD1 (6 bases). Germline V gives CDR1 SGHVS, CDR2 FNYEAQ. Between the trimmed V and J ends, which lost 7 bases and 8 bases, there was a span of 11 bases. The CDR3 runs to 11 residues. The CDR3 bases are TGTGCCAGCACCGGAGACAGGGAAGCTTTCTTT. It encodes CASTGDREAFF.

As to this clonotype: With a much larger clone just one base away, this may be a read error. The genes are TRBV7-7 and TRBJ1-2; D ambiguous. CDR3 length: 12 residues. The germline CDR1 and CDR2 sequences are SSHAT and FNYEAQ (reference sequence). CDR3 coding DNA: TGTGCTATATACCACAAGGACTATGGCTACACCTTC. It encodes CAIYHKDYGYTF.

The chain links TRBV4-1 to TRBJ2-3; the match to TRBD2 covers 8 bases. This CDR3 region has 19 residues. J was trimmed by 6 bases and V by 4 bases; bases with no gene match: 21. From germline, CDR1 is MGHRA and CDR2 YSYEKL. CDR3 sequence: CASSLYLPRSGGPGDTQYF. CDR3 nucleotide sequence: TGCGCCAGCAGCCTTTACCTGCCTAGGAGCGGGGGCCCTGGGGATACGCAGTATTTT.

The gene calls are TRBV7-6 and TRBJ2-3; D possibly corresponds to TRBD2 (6 bases). This CDR3 region has 18 residues. From germline, CDR1 is SGHVS and CDR2 FNYEAQ. Trimming left V 5 bases short and J 6 bases short, with 27 bases between. In DNA, the CDR3 is TGTGCCAGCAGCCGACAAACGGACTACCCAACGTATTTCGATACGCAGTATTTT. Translation gives CASSRQTDYPTYFDTQYF.

This clonotype was observed at least ten times. The V and J genes are TRBV18 and TRBJ1-1; 8 nucleotides line up with TRBD1. Germline CDR1 KGHSH, CDR2 LQKENI. The CDR3 spans 16 residues. V dropped 4 bases and J dropped 5; count of bases not matched to a gene: 12. The CDR3 region has the DNA TGTGCCAGCTCACGGCGACAGGGGATGGAGGGGACTGAAGCTTTCTTT. It translates to CASSRRQGMEGTEAFF.

V is TRBV4-2 and J is TRBJ1-4, with a weak D call TRBD1 (6 bases). Germline V gene data show CDR1 as LGHNA and CDR2 as YNFKEQ. With 4 bases removed from V and 8 bases from J, the gap between germline ends came to 20 bases. The CDR3 consists of 16 residues. The CDR3 DNA follows: TGTGCCAGCAGCCTTGTAAGGGGGAGGGTGAAGGAAAAACTGTTTTTT. Residues: CASSLVRGRVKEKLFF.

Worth noting for this clonotype: Relative to the germline gene, one junction end is altered; a read error may explain this. The gene calls are TRBV11-2 and TRBJ2-1; TRBD1 is a possible D gene (5 bases). CDR1 and CDR2 from the germline V gene are SGHAT and FQNNGV. The CDR3 is 11 residues long. The CDR3 loop reads CASSLGGHRVF. DNA of the CDR3: TGTGCCAGCAGCTTAGGGGGCCATAGGGTCTTC.

This clonotype was seen a handful of times. V usage is TRBV19 and J usage is TRBJ2-2; the D gene is possibly TRBD2 (6 bases). This CDR3 spans 15 amino acids. The V gene lost 5 bases and the J gene lost 1 base, with 11 bases spanning the gap. Germline CDR1 reads LNHDA; CDR2 reads SQIVND (reference sequence). CDR3 DNA sequence: TGTGCCAGTAGTGTAGGGAGGATGAACACCGGGGAGCTGTTTTTT. Translation: CASSVGRMNTGELFF.

A remark on this clonotype: The junction differs from germline at one of its ends, possibly a read error. The CDR3 is CASSLELGVVNEQFF. The CDR3 DNA follows: TGTGCCAGCAGCTTGGAACTGGGGGTGGTCAATGAGCAGTTCTTC. The gene calls are TRBV5-3 and TRBJ2-1; either TRBD1 or TRBD2 may supply D (5 bases each). TRBV5-3 counts as an open reading frame of uncertain function. The CDR3 runs 15 residues.

Only a few counts were recorded for this clonotype. This rearrangement joins TRBV19 to TRBJ2-1, with 7 bases aligning to TRBD1. CDR3 length equals 12 residues. The V and J ends lost 3 bases and 12 bases, in that order; junction bases with no gene match: 5. Germline V gene sequence: CDR1 LNHDA, CDR2 SQIVND (reference sequence). CDR3 protein: CASSMGTVGQFF. CDR3 DNA sequence: TGTGCCAGTAGTATGGGGACAGTAGGGCAGTTCTTC.

This sequence joins TRBV6-2 or TRBV6-3 and TRBJ1-6; D perhaps matches TRBD1 (6 bases). V lost 0 bases to trimming and J lost 5 bases, with 8 bases between them. This CDR3 has 15 amino acids. Germline V lookup: CDR1 MNHEY, CDR2 SVGEGT. The CDR3 bases are TGTGCCAGCAGTTACTCCAAGGGGGATAATTCACCCCTCCACTTT. Translated, it gives CASSYSKGDNSPLHF.